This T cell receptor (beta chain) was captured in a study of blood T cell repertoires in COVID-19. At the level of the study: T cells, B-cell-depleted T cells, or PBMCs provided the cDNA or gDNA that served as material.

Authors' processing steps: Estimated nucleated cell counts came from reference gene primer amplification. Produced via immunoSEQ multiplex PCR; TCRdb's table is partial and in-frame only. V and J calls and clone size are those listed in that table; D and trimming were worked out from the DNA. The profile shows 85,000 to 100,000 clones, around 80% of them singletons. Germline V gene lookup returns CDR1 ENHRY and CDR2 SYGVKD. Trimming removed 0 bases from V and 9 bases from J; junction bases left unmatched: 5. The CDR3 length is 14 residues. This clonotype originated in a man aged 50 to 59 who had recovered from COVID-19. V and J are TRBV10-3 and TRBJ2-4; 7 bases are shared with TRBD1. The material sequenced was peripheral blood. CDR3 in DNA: TGTGCCATCAGTGAGTCGAGGGACAGTCGCATTCAGTACTTC. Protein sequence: CAISESRDSRIQYF.